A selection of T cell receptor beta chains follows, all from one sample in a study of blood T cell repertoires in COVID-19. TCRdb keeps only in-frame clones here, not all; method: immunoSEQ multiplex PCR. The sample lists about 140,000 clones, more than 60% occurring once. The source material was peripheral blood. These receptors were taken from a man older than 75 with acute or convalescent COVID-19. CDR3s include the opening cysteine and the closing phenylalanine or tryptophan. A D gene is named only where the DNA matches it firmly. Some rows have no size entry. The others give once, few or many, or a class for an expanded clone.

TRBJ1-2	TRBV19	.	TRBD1	CAGQTTGGGYTF	TGTGCCGGCCAAACGACAGGGGGCGGCTACACCTTC
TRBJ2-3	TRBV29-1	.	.	CSVAGVSTDTQYF	TGCAGCGTTGCAGGGGTCTCCACAGATACGCAGTATTTT
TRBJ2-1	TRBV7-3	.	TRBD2	CASSLLAGAAGEQFF	TGTGCCAGCAGCTTACTAGCGGGGGCCGCCGGTGAGCAGTTCTTC
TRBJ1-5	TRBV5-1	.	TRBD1	CASSLSGQGNQPQHF	TGCGCCAGCAGCCTATCTGGACAGGGCAATCAGCCCCAGCATTTT
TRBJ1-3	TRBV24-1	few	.	CATSDGARVGNTIYF	TGTGCCACCAGTGATGGGGCCCGGGTTGGAAACACCATATATTTT
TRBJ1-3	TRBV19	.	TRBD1	CASSPRGQTSGNTIYF	TGTGCCAGTAGTCCAAGGGGACAGACCTCTGGAAACACCATATATTTT
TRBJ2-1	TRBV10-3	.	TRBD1	CAIRETGDRNEQFF	TGTGCCATCAGAGAGACAGGGGATCGGAATGAGCAGTTCTTC
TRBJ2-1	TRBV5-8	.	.	CASSLGTMRQFF	TGTGCCAGCAGCTTGGGGACAATGAGGCAGTTCTTC
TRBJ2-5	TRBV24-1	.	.	CATSDSHRSLIQETQYF	TGTGCCACCAGTGATTCCCACAGATCCCTGATTCAAGAGACCCAGTACTTC
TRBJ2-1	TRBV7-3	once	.	CASSLVHRVGNEQFF	TGTGCCAGCAGCTTAGTCCACAGGGTGGGGAATGAGCAGTTCTTC
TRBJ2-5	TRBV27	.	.	CASSPGYQETQYF	TGTGCCAGCAGTCCAGGATACCAAGAGACCCAGTACTTC
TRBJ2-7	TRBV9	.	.	CASSVAAARVYEQYF	TGTGCCAGCAGCGTAGCTGCGGCCAGGGTCTACGAGCAGTACTTC
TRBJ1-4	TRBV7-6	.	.	CASSQNLPTNEKLFF	TGTGCCAGCAGCCAGAATCTTCCAACTAATGAAAAACTGTTTTTT
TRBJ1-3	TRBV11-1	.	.	CASGKRRDSGNTIYF	TGTGCCAGCGGCAAACGTCGGGACTCTGGAAACACCATATATTTT
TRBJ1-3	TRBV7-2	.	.	CASSILFSGNTIYF	TGTGCCAGCAGCATCCTATTCTCTGGAAACACCATATATTTT
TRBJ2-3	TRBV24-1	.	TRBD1	CATSEGQGRDTQYF	TGTGCCACCAGTGAAGGACAGGGTAGGGATACGCAGTATTTT
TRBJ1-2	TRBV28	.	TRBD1	CASSSSSWDRVYGYTF	TGTGCCAGCAGTTCCAGCAGTTGGGACAGAGTTTATGGCTACACCTTC
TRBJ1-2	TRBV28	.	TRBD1	CASSFGTGLNYGYTF	TGTGCCAGCAGTTTTGGGACAGGCCTTAACTATGGCTACACCTTC
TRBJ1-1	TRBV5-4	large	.	CASSFMNTEAFF	TGTGCCAGCAGCTTTATGAACACTGAAGCTTTCTTT
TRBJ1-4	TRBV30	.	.	CAWSSGLWRESEKLFF	TGTGCCTGGAGTTCCGGGCTGTGGAGGGAGAGTGAAAAACTGTTTTTT
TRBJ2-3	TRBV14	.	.	CASSQDPARRGTQYF	TGTGCCAGCAGCCAAGATCCCGCGCGTCGGGGTACGCAGTATTTT
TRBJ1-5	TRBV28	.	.	CASSYSGSNQPQHF	TGTGCCAGCAGTTACTCAGGGAGCAATCAGCCCCAGCATTTT
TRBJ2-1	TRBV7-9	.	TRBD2	CASSLVAGGPNEQFF	TGTGCCAGCAGCTTAGTAGCGGGGGGGCCGAATGAGCAGTTCTTC
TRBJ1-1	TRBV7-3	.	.	CASSLMEGSEAFF	TGTGCCAGCAGCCTTATGGAGGGGAGTGAAGCTTTCTTT
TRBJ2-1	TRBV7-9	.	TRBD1	CASSVPTGTAHNEQFF	TGTGCCAGCAGCGTCCCAACCGGGACAGCCCACAATGAGCAGTTCTTC
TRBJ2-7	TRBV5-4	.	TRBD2	CASSWGGRTYEQYF	TGTGCCAGCAGCTGGGGGGGTCGTACTTACGAGCAGTACTTC
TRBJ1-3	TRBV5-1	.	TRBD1	CASSLAGQGYGNTIYF	TGCGCCAGCAGCTTGGCCGGACAGGGGTACGGAAACACCATATATTTT
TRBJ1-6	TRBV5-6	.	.	CASSLSRQTNSPLHF	TGTGCCAGCAGCTTGTCCCGACAGACTAATTCACCCCTCCACTTT
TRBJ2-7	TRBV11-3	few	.	CASSLRGDSHYEQYF	TGTGCCAGCAGCTTACGAGGGGACTCCCACTACGAGCAGTACTTC
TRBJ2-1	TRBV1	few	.	CTSSQHLLAGGTTREQFF	TGCACCAGCAGCCAGCATCTTCTAGCGGGGGGGACGACCAGGGAGCAGTTCTTC
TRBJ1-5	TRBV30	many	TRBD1	CAWSGQGDQPQHF	TGTGCCTGGAGCGGACAGGGGGATCAGCCCCAGCATTTT
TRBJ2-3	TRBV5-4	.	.	CASSYAGGMWTDTQYF	TGTGCCAGCAGCTATGCAGGGGGGATGTGGACAGATACGCAGTATTTT
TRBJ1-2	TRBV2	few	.	CASFRGGLKYGYTF	TGTGCCAGCTTCCGGGGAGGGTTGAAGTATGGCTACACCTTC
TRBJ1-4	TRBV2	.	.	CASKGRGIGNEKLFF	TGTGCCAGCAAAGGCAGGGGAATCGGTAATGAAAAACTGTTTTTT
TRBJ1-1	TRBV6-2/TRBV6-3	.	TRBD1	CASSKGQMNTEAFF	TGTGCCAGCAGTAAGGGACAGATGAACACTGAAGCTTTCTTT
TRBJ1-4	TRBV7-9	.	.	CASSFSLKGMREKLFF	TGTGCCAGCAGCTTTAGTCTTAAAGGAATGAGGGAAAAACTGTTTTTT
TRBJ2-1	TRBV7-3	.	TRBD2	CASSLAAGGTYNEQFF	TGTGCCAGCAGCCTCGCGGCGGGGGGAACCTACAATGAGCAGTTCTTC
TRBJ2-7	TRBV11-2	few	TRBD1	CASSFGGTGWREQYF	TGTGCCAGCAGCTTCGGGGGGACAGGGTGGCGGGAGCAGTACTTC
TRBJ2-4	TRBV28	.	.	CASSPAAVNIQYF	TGTGCCAGCAGCCCGGCGGCAGTAAACATTCAGTACTTC
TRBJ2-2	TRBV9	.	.	CASSHRDGELFF	TGTGCCAGCAGTCACAGGGACGGGGAGCTGTTTTTT
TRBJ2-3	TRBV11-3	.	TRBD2	CASSFSGGDTQYF	TGTGCCAGCAGCTTTAGCGGGGGTGATACGCAGTATTTT
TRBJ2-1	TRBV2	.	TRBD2	CASRRLAGGTGEQFF	TGTGCCAGCAGACGACTAGCGGGGGGGACGGGTGAGCAGTTCTTC
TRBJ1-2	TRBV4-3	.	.	CASSQDVAEGYTF	TGCGCCAGCAGCCAAGATGTGGCGGAGGGCTACACCTTC
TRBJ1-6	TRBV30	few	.	CAWNRQRGNSPLHF	TGTGCCTGGAACAGACAGAGGGGGAATTCACCCCTCCACTTT
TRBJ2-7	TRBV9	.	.	CASSVGARAWEQYF	TGTGCCAGCAGCGTAGGGGCCAGGGCTTGGGAGCAGTACTTC
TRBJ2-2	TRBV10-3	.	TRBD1	CAIMGPRDRANTGELFF	TGTGCCATCATGGGGCCCCGGGACAGGGCGAACACCGGGGAGCTGTTTTTT